These 17 T cell receptor beta chains were all obtained from the same sample, sequenced in a study of blood T cell repertoires in COVID-19 (dated by TCRdb to about 2020). Library preparation employed the immunoSEQ multiplex PCR assay. Held by TCRdb, this immuneACCESS table contains in-frame sequences only and omits some clones. Under half of the omission traces to an unresolved V gene where checked; the cause of the rest is unknown. For this sample there are 200,000 to 250,000 clones; 70% to 90% appear just once. The ten largest clones take up over 1.1% of the sample. Sample: peripheral blood. These receptors all stem from a man older than 75 with acute or convalescent COVID-19.

V gene TRBV28 combines with J gene TRBJ1-1, with D perhaps matching TRBD1 (5 bases). Germline CDR1 is MDHEN and CDR2 is SYDVKM. V lost 5 bases, J lost 3 bases, and 13 bases lay in between. This CDR3 region has 14 residues. CDR3 protein: CASSPGGGDTEAFF. The CDR3 region has the DNA TGTGCCAGCAGTCCTGGTGGGGGGGACACTGAAGCTTTCTTT. Filled out from reference TRBV28 and TRBJ1-1, the complete variable domain reads DVKVTQSSRYLVKRTGEKVFLECVQDMDHENMFWYRQDPGLGLRLIYFSYDVKMKEKGDIPEGYSVSREKKERFSLILESASTNQTSMYLCASSPGGGDTEAFFGQGTRLTVV.

The V gene is TRBV5-8, the J gene TRBJ2-7; D may be TRBD2 (5 bases). The V gene's germline CDR1 is SGHTS and CDR2 YDEGEE. The germline V and J ends were trimmed by 6 bases and 3 bases, with 13 bases remaining between them. The CDR3 totals 13 residues. The CDR3 DNA sequence: TGTGCCAGCACCGGGGTGCTTAACTACGAGCAGTACTTC. Encoded protein: CASTGVLNYEQYF.

The chain joins TRBV5-1 to TRBJ2-7; D is possibly TRBD1 (5 bases). The CDR3 runs 15 residues. V was cut by 5 bases and J by 2 bases, with 17 bases left in between. Germline CDR1 and CDR2: SGHRS and YFSETQ. The CDR3 region is CASRVNVDRTYEQYF. The CDR3 bases are TGCGCCAGCAGGGTTAACGTTGACAGAACCTACGAGCAGTACTTC.

This sequence joins TRBV7-2 and TRBJ2-5; D not resolved. The CDR3 spans 14 residues. Germline CDR1 reads SGHTA; CDR2 reads FQGNSA. V was shortened by 0 bases and J by 5 bases, with 10 bases between the two germline ends. Here the CDR3 reads CASSLAGARETQYF. The CDR3 DNA is TGTGCCAGCAGCTTAGCCGGAGCTCGGGAGACCCAGTACTTC.

The rearrangement links TRBV19 to TRBJ1-4, with D tentatively TRBD1 (5 bases). The ends were cut back, 9 bases at V and 3 bases at J, with 14 bases in the middle. This CDR3 is built from 14 residues. From germline, CDR1 is LNHDA and CDR2 SQIVND (reference sequence). CDR3 region: CASHSGRSNEKLFF. The CDR3 DNA reads as TGTGCCAGCCACTCAGGGAGGTCTAATGAAAAACTGTTTTTT.

V usage is TRBV7-2 and J usage is TRBJ2-5; the D gene is possibly TRBD2 (6 bases). The length of the CDR3 is 14 residues. Germline V gene lookup returns CDR1 SGHTA and CDR2 FQGNSA. Trimming removed 4 bases at V and 5 bases at J, with 14 bases between. CDR3 region: CASSSGTRHETQYF. For the CDR3, the DNA is TGTGCCAGCAGCTCAGGGACTCGCCACGAGACCCAGTACTTC.

The CDR3 is CASSSQVSSYNEQFF. The CDR3 DNA sequence: TGTGCCAGCAGCTCACAGGTAAGCTCCTACAATGAGCAGTTCTTC. V gene TRBV11-3 combines with J gene TRBJ2-1; tentative D call: TRBD1 (5 bases). V lost 4 bases and J lost 0, with 10 bases in between. CDR3 size: 15 residues. Germline V gene sequence: CDR1 SGHNT, CDR2 YENEEA.

This rearrangement joins TRBV19 to TRBJ2-3, with a weak D call TRBD2 (6 bases). The germline CDR1 and CDR2 sequences are LNHDA and SQIVND (reference sequence). Trimming shortened V by 5 bases and J by 4 bases, and 13 bases separated the two germline ends. This CDR3 is 14 amino acids long. CDR3 DNA sequence: TGTGCCAGTAGTCTTATGTCGGGAGCAGATACGCAGTATTTT. Its protein product is CASSLMSGADTQYF.

This rearrangement joins TRBV13 to TRBJ1-1; 7 positions agree with TRBD1. Germline CDR1 and CDR2: PRHDT and FYEKMQ (reference sequence). Trimming at V came to 1 base and at J to 1 base, leaving 3 bases not matched to a gene. The CDR3 runs 15 residues. The CDR3 DNA reads TGTGCCAGCAGCTTAGCAGGGGGGAGGAACACTGAAGCTTTCTTT. This encodes CASSLAGGRNTEAFF.

The CDR3 DNA is TGTGCCAGCAGTTTCCCCCATCCCACCGGGGAGCTGTTTTTT. Protein product: CASSFPHPTGELFF. The chain recombines TRBV27 with TRBJ2-2; D gene uncertain. The V end was cut by 3 bases, the J end by 4 bases, with 9 bases between. Germline CDR1 MNHEY, CDR2 SMNVEV (reference sequence). The CDR3 extends over 14 amino acids.

The CDR3 sequence: CASSFSGQETQYF. In DNA form, the CDR3 reads TGCGCCAGCAGCTTTAGCGGCCAAGAGACCCAGTACTTC. This chain connects TRBV5-1 to TRBJ2-5, with D possibly TRBD2 on 6 matching bases. Germline V lookup: CDR1 SGHRS, CDR2 YFSETQ. The CDR3 sequence is 13 residues long. V was cut by 2 bases and J by 1 base, with 6 bases left in between.

This sequence joins TRBV18 and TRBJ2-1; the D gene is possibly TRBD1 (8 bases). The CDR3 extends over 15 amino acids. Germline CDR1 reads KGHSH; CDR2 reads LQKENI. V lost 4 bases and J 8 bases, leaving 18 bases between the germline ends. CDR3 sequence reads: CASSQGQGRGDEQFF. The CDR3 coding sequence is TGTGCCAGCTCACAAGGACAGGGCCGGGGGGATGAGCAGTTCTTC.

This chain connects TRBV6-2 or TRBV6-3 to TRBJ2-1; 9 positions agree with TRBD2. The V and J ends lost 6 bases and 10 bases, in that order; junction bases with no gene match: 16. From germline, CDR1 is MNHEY and CDR2 SVGEGT. CDR3 length equals 16 residues. The CDR3 DNA reads as TGTGCCAGCAGCCCCTCTAGCGGGAAAGGGTGGGGGGAGCAGTTCTTC. It codes for CASSPSSGKGWGEQFF.

The V and J genes are TRBV5-5 and TRBJ1-5, with D uncertain. The CDR3 runs 13 residues. Germline CDR1 is SGHKS and CDR2 is YYEKEE (reference sequence). Trimming cost V 3 bases and J 4 bases, with 8 bases left between them. The CDR3 region has the DNA TGTGCCAGCAGCTCGGTCCCAAATCAGCCCCAGCATTTT. It codes for CASSSVPNQPQHF. The full variable domain, with the rest looked up from reference TRBV5-5 and TRBJ1-5, is DAGVTQSPTHLIKTRGQQVTLRCSPISGHKSVSWYQQVLGQGPQFIFQYYEKEERGRGNFPDRFSARQFPNYSSELNVNALLLGDSALYLCASSSVPNQPQHFGDGTRLSIL.

The chain uses TRBV7-9 and TRBJ1-3; D might be TRBD1 (6 bases). Trimming pared 6 bases from V and 5 bases from J, leaving 11 bases between. The CDR3 loop spans 13 amino acids. Germline-derived CDR1 and CDR2 are SEHNR and FQNEAQ (reference sequence). In nucleotides, the CDR3 is TGTGCCAGCAGAGTCGGGACAAGAAACACCATATATTTT. Its protein is CASRVGTRNTIYF.

The gene calls are TRBV7-6 and TRBJ2-3, with 7 bases aligning to TRBD2. CDR1 is SGHVS and CDR2 is FNYEAQ in the germline V gene. Unmatched junction bases numbered 10, after V lost 6 bases and J lost 4 bases. This CDR3 region has 15 residues. In DNA form, the CDR3 reads TGTGCCAGCAGTAAGCGGGGATCGCTTCCAGATACGCAGTATTTT. Translating gives CASSKRGSLPDTQYF. Using reference TRBV7-6 and TRBJ2-3 for the parts outside the CDR3, the full variable domain is GAGVSQSPRYKVTKRGQDVALRCDPISGHVSLYWYRQALGQGPEFLTYFNYEAQQDKSGLPNDRFSAERPEGSISTLTIQRTEQRDSAMYRCASSKRGSLPDTQYFGPGTRLTVL.

This chain connects TRBV9 to TRBJ2-3; 8 bases fit TRBD1. CDR1 is SGDLS and CDR2 is YYNGEE in the germline V gene. The CDR3 is 17 amino acids. Trimming removed 1 base from V and 2 bases from J; junction bases left unmatched: 9. DNA of the CDR3: TGTGCCAGCAGCGTAACCTCGGACAGGGCGAACACAGATACGCAGTATTTT. It is translated as CASSVTSDRANTDTQYF. Full variable domain (rest looked up from reference TRBV9 and TRBJ2-3): DSGVTQTPKHLITATGQRVTLRCSPRSGDLSVYWYQQSLDQGLQFLIQYYNGEERAKGNILERFSAQQFPDLHSELNLSSLELGDSALYFCASSVTSDRANTDTQYFGPGTRLTVL.